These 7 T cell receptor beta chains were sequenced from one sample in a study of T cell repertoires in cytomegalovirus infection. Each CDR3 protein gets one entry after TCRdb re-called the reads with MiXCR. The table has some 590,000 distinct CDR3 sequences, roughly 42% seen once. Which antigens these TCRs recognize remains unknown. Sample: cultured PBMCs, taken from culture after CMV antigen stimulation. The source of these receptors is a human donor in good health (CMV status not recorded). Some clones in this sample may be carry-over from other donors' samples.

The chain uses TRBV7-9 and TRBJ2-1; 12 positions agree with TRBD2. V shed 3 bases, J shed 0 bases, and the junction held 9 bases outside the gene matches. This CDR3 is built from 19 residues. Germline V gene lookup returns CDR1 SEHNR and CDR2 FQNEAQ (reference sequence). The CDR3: CASSFGGTSGLSSYNEQFF. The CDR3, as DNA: TGTGCCAGCAGCTTTGGTGGGACTAGCGGGTTAAGCTCCTACAATGAGCAGTTCTTC.

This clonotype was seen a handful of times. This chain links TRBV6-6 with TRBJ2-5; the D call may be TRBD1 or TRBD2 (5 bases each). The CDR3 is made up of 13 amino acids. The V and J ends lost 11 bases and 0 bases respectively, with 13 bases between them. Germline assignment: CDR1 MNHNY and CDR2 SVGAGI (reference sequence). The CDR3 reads CAGSYRYQETQYF. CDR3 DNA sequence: TGTGCCGGGAGCTACAGGTACCAAGAGACCCAGTACTTC.

The CDR3 reads CASSNHGWGSSYEQYF. The CDR3 DNA follows: TGTGCCAGCAGTAACCACGGGTGGGGAAGCTCCTACGAGCAGTACTTC. V is TRBV7-6 and J is TRBJ2-7; D unresolved. V lost 6 bases to trimming and J lost 0 bases, with 18 bases between them. CDR3 length: 16 amino acids. CDR1 and CDR2 (germline): SGHVS, FNYEAQ.

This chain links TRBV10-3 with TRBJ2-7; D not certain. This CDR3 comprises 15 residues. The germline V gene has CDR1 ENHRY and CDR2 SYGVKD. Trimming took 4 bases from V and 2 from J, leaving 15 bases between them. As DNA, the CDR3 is TGTGCCATCAGTGCGGCCTCGGAAATAACCTACGAGCAGTACTTC. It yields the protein CAISAASEITYEQYF.

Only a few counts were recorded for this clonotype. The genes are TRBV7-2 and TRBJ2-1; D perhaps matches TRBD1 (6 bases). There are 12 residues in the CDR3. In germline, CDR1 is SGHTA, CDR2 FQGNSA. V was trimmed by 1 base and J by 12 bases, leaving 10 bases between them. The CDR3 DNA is TGTGCCAGCAGCTTAGTTTCCAGGGGGCAGTTCTTC. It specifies CASSLVSRGQFF.

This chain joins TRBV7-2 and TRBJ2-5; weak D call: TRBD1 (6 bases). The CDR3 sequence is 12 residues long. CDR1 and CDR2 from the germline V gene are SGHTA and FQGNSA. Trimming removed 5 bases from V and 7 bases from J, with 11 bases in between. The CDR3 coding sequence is TGTGCCAGCAGCGTCCAGGGGATGACCCAGTACTTC. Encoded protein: CASSVQGMTQYF. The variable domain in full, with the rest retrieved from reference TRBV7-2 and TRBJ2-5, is GAGVSQSPSNKVTEKGKDVELRCDPISGHTALYWYRQSLGQGLEFLIYFQGNSAPDKSGLPSDRFSAERTGGSVSTLTIQRTQQEDSAVYLCASSVQGMTQYFGPGTRLLVL.

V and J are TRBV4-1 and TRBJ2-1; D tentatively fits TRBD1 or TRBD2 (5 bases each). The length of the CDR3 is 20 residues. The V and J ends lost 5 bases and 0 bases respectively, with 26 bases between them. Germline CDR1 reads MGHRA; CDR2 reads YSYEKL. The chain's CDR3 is CASSTPGGEDRDRSYNEQFF. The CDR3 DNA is TGCGCCAGCAGCACCCCCGGAGGAGAAGACCGGGACCGCTCCTACAATGAGCAGTTCTTC.